This TCR beta chain appears in the sequencing data of a study of shared clonotypes between healthy human individuals. In the study overall: Sampling drew on donors who were a couple of women and three men aged 18 to 49.

The trim removed 2 bases at V and 5 bases at J, leaving 13 bases unmatched. The CDR3 loop spans 17 amino acids. Germline CDR1 is SGHVS and CDR2 is FQNEAQ. Replicate sorted-subset PCRs were loaded with 150 to 250 ng DNA, roughly 33,000 T cell genomes. Some clones are missing from TCRdb's copy, which holds only in-frame ones; the method was immunoSEQ multiplex PCR. The profile shows millions of clones, 85% to 95% of them singletons. Sequenced input: naive CD4+ T cells sorted from blood. Subset reported: CD45RA+ positively selected. This clonotype originated in a man between 18 and 29 years old in good health. J is TRBJ2-5 and V is TRBV7-8; 8 bases are shared with TRBD1. CDR3 bases: TGTGCCAGCAGCTTATTTTGGACGGCCAGGGGGCCTGAGACCCAGTACTTC. Residues: CASSLFWTARGPETQYF.